This entry lists 31 T cell receptor beta chains sequenced from one sample in a study of T cells in Graves' hyperthyroidism and ophthalmopathy. Authors of the study amplified TCR beta CDR3 regions from RNA transcripts. TCR CDR3 underwent first-round RT-PCR with the HTBI primer set. MiXCR, applied by TCRdb to the multiplex PCR reads, yields one record per CDR3 protein. Counted here are roughly 330,000 distinct CDR3 sequences, approximately 17% occurring once; the ten biggest clones make up around a third. The specimen was blood. These TCRs come from a man aged 25 to 40 with Graves' hyperthyroidism.

J is TRBJ2-1 and V is TRBV29-1; 7 bases match TRBD2. V lost 3 bases and J lost 15; bases outside the gene matches: 11. The length of the CDR3 is 12 residues. Per the germline V gene, CDR1 is SQVTM and CDR2 is ANQGSEA. The CDR3: CSVEPLAGVVFF. In DNA, the CDR3 is TGCAGCGTTGAGCCTCTTGCGGGAGTCGTGTTCTTC.

The CDR3 DNA sequence: TGCGCCAGCAGCTTGAGCAGCGCCTACAATGAGCAGTTCTTC. Translated, it gives CASSLSSAYNEQFF. The chain is built from TRBV5-1 and TRBJ2-1; unclear D gene. The germline CDR1 and CDR2 sequences are SGHRS and YFSETQ. V dropped 1 base and J dropped 2 bases, with 7 bases sitting between them. The CDR3 has 14 amino acids.

Of note for this clonotype: This likely comes from a read error, as the CDR3 has no conserved phenylalanine or tryptophan at its end. The chain recombines TRBV11-3 with TRBJ2-2; 8 positions agree with TRBD1. Trimming removed 6 bases from V and 2 bases from J; junction bases left unmatched: 14. Germline V gene lookup returns CDR1 SGHNT and CDR2 YENEEA. The CDR3 runs to 18 residues. The CDR3 nucleotides are TGTGCCAGCAGTTTTATTATGAGGGACAGGCAAAACACCGGGGAGCTGTTTTCT. Translation gives CASSFIMRDRQNTGELFS.

Remarks on this clonotype: The junction departs from the called germline gene at one end, perhaps through a read error. The gene calls are TRBV20-1 and TRBJ2-3, with 11 positions matching TRBD2. The germline CDR1 and CDR2 sequences are DFQATT and SNEGSKA (reference sequence). The CDR3 is 16 residues long. The CDR3 loop reads CSARSGLAESIDTQYF. In DNA, the CDR3 is TGCAGTGCTAGGTCGGGACTAGCGGAGAGCATAGATACGCAGTATTTT.

This clonotype was counted once. The V call is TRBV4-1, the J call TRBJ1-4, with D maybe TRBD1 (6 bases). The CDR3 contains 15 residues. Deletions cut 2 bases from V and 7 bases from J, with 14 bases between. CDR1 and CDR2 (germline): MGHRA, YSYEKL. Here the CDR3 reads CASSQLTGTLEKLFF. The CDR3 DNA reads as TGCGCCAGCAGCCAACTAACCGGGACACTTGAAAAACTGTTTTTT.

This clonotype was found many times. This chain links TRBV12-3 or TRBV12-4 with TRBJ1-3; D might be TRBD1 (5 bases). Trimming removed 3 bases at V and 0 bases at J, with 12 bases between. This CDR3 is built from 16 residues. The CDR3 DNA reads TGTGCCAGCAGTTTGGGGCCATCCCACTCTGGAAACACCATATATTTT. Translated, it gives CASSLGPSHSGNTIYF.

This clonotype has at least ten counts. V and J are TRBV6-1 and TRBJ2-1; tentative D call: TRBD2 (6 bases). CDR3 length: 15 residues. The germline V and J ends were trimmed by 1 base and 5 bases, with 12 bases remaining between them. The germline gives CDR1 MNHNS, CDR2 SASEGT. The CDR3 protein is CASSEGDGTDNEQFF. The CDR3 DNA reads as TGTGCCAGCAGTGAAGGTGATGGGACTGACAATGAGCAGTTCTTC.

The chain has TRBV11-2 and TRBJ2-2, with TRBD1 matching over 10 bases. Germline CDR1 is SGHAT and CDR2 is FQNNGV. The ends lost 4 bases at V and 5 bases at J; junction bases unmatched: 4. The CDR3 consists of 15 residues. The CDR3 spells CASSSRQGATGELFF. CDR3 in DNA: TGTGCCAGCAGCTCCCGACAGGGGGCGACCGGGGAGCTGTTTTTT. The full variable domain, with the rest looked up from reference TRBV11-2 and TRBJ2-2, is EAGVAQSPRYKIIEKRQSVAFWCNPISGHATLYWYQQILGQGPKLLIQFQNNGVVDDSQLPKDRFSAERLKGVDSTLKIQPAKLEDSAVYLCASSSRQGATGELFFGEGSRLTVL.

The table lists this clonotype with many counts. The chain's CDR3 is CASSLIGRGEQFF. CDR3 DNA: TGTGCCAGCAGCCTTATAGGCCGGGGTGAGCAGTTCTTC. This sequence joins TRBV28 and TRBJ2-1; D may be TRBD2 (5 bases). Trimming took 6 bases from V and 9 from J, leaving 15 bases between them. The V gene's germline CDR1 is MDHEN and CDR2 SYDVKM. CDR3 length equals 13 residues.

J is TRBJ2-7 and V is TRBV28; no reliable D call. CDR3 size: 14 residues. Germline V gives CDR1 MDHEN, CDR2 SYDVKM. The V gene lost 5 bases and the J gene lost 1 base, with 12 bases spanning the gap. CDR3 sequence (DNA): TGTGCCAGCAGTGATCCCTACGGTTCCTACGAGCAGTACTTC. Its protein is CASSDPYGSYEQYF.

This clonotype was seen only a few times. This rearrangement joins TRBV9 to TRBJ1-1; D uncertain. The CDR3 loop spans 10 amino acids. The V and J ends lost 2 bases and 11 bases respectively, with 7 bases between them. Germline CDR1 is SGDLS and CDR2 is YYNGEE. Here the CDR3 DNA reads TGTGCCAGCAGCGTGGGCCGGGCTTTCTTT. It is translated as CASSVGRAFF.

This clonotype was recorded a few times. The V and J genes are TRBV12-3 or TRBV12-4 and TRBJ2-5, with TRBD1 matching 8 bases. The CDR3 has 16 amino acids. With 5 bases clipped from V and 4 bases from J, the junction kept 12 bases outside the gene matches. The CDR3 here is CASSLQDRVLRETQYF. In DNA, the CDR3 is TGTGCCAGCAGTCTACAGGACAGGGTCTTGAGAGAGACCCAGTACTTC.

This clonotype was observed a handful of times. The V gene is TRBV18, the J gene TRBJ2-7, with unresolved D. This CDR3 region has 15 residues. The V gene's germline CDR1 is KGHSH and CDR2 LQKENI. Trimming stripped 3 bases from V and 7 bases from J, with 19 bases between. CDR3 region: CASSPAAAPTREQYF. The CDR3 DNA reads as TGTGCCAGCTCACCCGCCGCAGCGCCGACACGAGAGCAGTACTTC.

The table lists this clonotype with a few counts. This chain links TRBV24-1 with TRBJ2-1; D is ambiguous. Deletions cut 5 bases from V and 7 bases from J, with 17 bases between. The germline V gene encodes CDR1 KGHDR and CDR2 SFDVKD. This CDR3 is built from 15 residues. For the CDR3, the DNA is TGTGCCACCAGTGTGGCCCACCAGGAGCAGAATGAGCAGTTCTTC. As protein: CATSVAHQEQNEQFF.

Notes on this clonotype: A much more abundant neighbour one base away suggests this may be a read error. The V and J genes are TRBV20-1 and TRBJ1-1; maybe TRBD1 (5 bases). The germline gives CDR1 DFQATT, CDR2 SNEGSKA (reference sequence). The CDR3 is made up of 12 amino acids. CDR3 in amino acids: CSATSRVTEACF. In nucleotides, the CDR3 is TGCAGTGCTACGTCCAGGGTCACTGAAGCTTGCTTT.

On this clonotype itself: A much bigger clone sits one base away, suggesting this may be a read error. CDR3 bases: TGTGCCGGCAGCTCCGGACAGATAACCTACGAGCAGTACTTC. Its translation: CAGSSGQITYEQYF. V usage is TRBV7-8 and J usage is TRBJ2-7, with D possibly being TRBD1 (6 bases). Germline CDR1 is SGHVS and CDR2 is FQNEAQ. CDR3 length equals 14 residues. Drawing the rest from reference TRBV7-8 and TRBJ2-7, the complete variable domain is GAGVSQSPRYKVAKRGQDVALRCDPISGHVSLFWYQQALGQGPEFLTYFQNEAQLDKSGLPSDRFFAERPEGSVSTLKIQRTQQEDSAVYLCAGSSGQITYEQYFGPGTRLTVT.

This sequence joins TRBV11-2 and TRBJ1-4; no clear D. This CDR3 is built from 14 residues. Deletions cut 3 bases from V and 0 bases from J, with 5 bases between. Germline V lookup: CDR1 SGHAT, CDR2 FQNNGV. CDR3 region: CASSFVATNEKLFF. The CDR3 DNA reads as TGTGCCAGCAGCTTCGTTGCAACTAATGAAAAACTGTTTTTT.

This clonotype was detected once. V gene TRBV2 combines with J gene TRBJ2-7; TRBD2 matches 8 bases. V lost 5 bases to trimming and J lost 4 bases; unmatched junction nucleotides: 10. This CDR3 is built from 15 residues. In germline, CDR1 is SNHLY, CDR2 FYNNEI. The CDR3 is CASSPSREGLYEQYF. CDR3 in DNA: TGTGCCAGCAGTCCCTCTCGGGAGGGCCTTTACGAGCAGTACTTC.

The chain recombines TRBV19 with TRBJ1-3; 7 bases are a match to TRBD1. The CDR3 sequence is 15 residues long. CDR1 LNHDA and CDR2 SQIVND come from the germline V gene (reference sequence). Unmatched junction bases numbered 7, after V lost 4 bases and J lost 4 bases. CDR3 residues: CASSTSRDSGNTIYF. The CDR3, as DNA: TGTGCCAGTAGTACCTCCCGGGACAGCGGAAACACCATATATTTT.

This clonotype was recorded many times. V is TRBV3-1 and J is TRBJ2-3; no firm D call. The V gene's germline CDR1 is LGHDT and CDR2 YNNKEL (reference sequence). The CDR3 extends over 12 amino acids. The V and J ends lost 0 bases and 10 bases respectively, with 8 bases between them. The CDR3 nucleotides read TGTGCCAGCAGCCAAGATGTCGCGTCGCAGTATTTT. Translating gives CASSQDVASQYF.

This sequence joins TRBV15 and TRBJ2-2; D remains ambiguous. This CDR3 spans 14 amino acids. The germline V gene has CDR1 LNHNV and CDR2 YYDKDF (reference sequence). The germline V and J ends were trimmed by 0 bases and 6 bases, with 8 bases remaining between them. Here the CDR3 DNA reads TGTGCCACCAGCAGAGATCTAGAAGCCGGGGAGCTGTTTTTT. Translated: CATSRDLEAGELFF. The full variable domain, its missing parts supplied by reference TRBV15 and TRBJ2-2, is DAMVIQNPRYQVTQFGKPVTLSCSQTLNHNVMYWYQQKSSQAPKLLFHYYDKDFNNEADTPDNFQSRRPNTSFCFLDIRSPGLGDTAMYLCATSRDLEAGELFFGEGSRLTVL.

This clonotype has ten or more counts. The chain couples TRBV24-1 to TRBJ2-7, with no clear D. From germline, CDR1 is KGHDR and CDR2 SFDVKD. The V end lost 0 bases, the J end lost 2 bases, and 10 bases lay between the germline ends. The CDR3 covers 15 residues. CDR3 loop: CATSDLKDGAYEQYF. The CDR3 nucleotides are TGTGCCACCAGTGATTTGAAGGACGGCGCCTACGAGCAGTACTTC.

The V and J genes are TRBV10-1 and TRBJ2-5; D unclear. CDR1 WNHNN and CDR2 SYGVQD come from the germline V gene (reference sequence). V lost 7 bases to trimming and J lost 1 base, with 10 bases between them. This CDR3 is 13 amino acids long. The DNA for the CDR3 is TGCGCCAGCACAAATCCCCTCCAAGAGACCCAGTACTTC. Its translation: CASTNPLQETQYF.

The sample holds many counts of this clonotype. V is TRBV7-9 and J is TRBJ1-1; no reliable D call. Germline V lookup: CDR1 SEHNR, CDR2 FQNEAQ (reference sequence). Trimming removed 1 base at V and 2 bases at J, with 8 bases between. This CDR3 has 14 residues. In DNA form, the CDR3 reads TGTGCCAGCAGCTTAGGTTGGGAAAACACTGAAGCTTTCTTT. Encoded protein: CASSLGWENTEAFF.

This clonotype was seen a handful of times. Here the CDR3 DNA reads TGTGCCAGTAGTATAGATCGGGGGGATACGCAGTATTTT. Translation: CASSIDRGDTQYF. V is TRBV19 and J is TRBJ2-3, with D tentatively TRBD2 (6 bases). Per germline, CDR1 LNHDA and CDR2 SQIVND (reference sequence). The CDR3 is made up of 13 amino acids. The V end lost 0 bases, the J end lost 6 bases, and 7 bases lay between the germline ends.

This clonotype was observed at least ten times. This chain connects TRBV29-1 to TRBJ1-1, with D hard to call. The V end was cut by 3 bases, the J end by 0 bases, with 11 bases between. CDR1 SQVTM and CDR2 ANQGSEA come from the germline V gene. The CDR3 extends over 14 amino acids. The DNA for the CDR3 is TGCAGCGTTGATAGGGTAACAATGAACACTGAAGCTTTCTTT. Its protein product is CSVDRVTMNTEAFF.

This clonotype was recorded at least ten times. The genes are TRBV6-2 or TRBV6-3 and TRBJ1-1; 7 nucleotides align to TRBD1. Germline-derived CDR1 and CDR2 are MNHEY and SVGEGT. The V and J ends lost 6 bases and 3 bases, in that order; junction bases with no gene match: 4. The CDR3 is 13 residues long. Written as DNA, the CDR3 is TGTGCCAGCAGAGGGACAGCCTACACTGAAGCTTTCTTT. This codes for CASRGTAYTEAFF.

This clonotype came up many times. V usage is TRBV20-1 and J usage is TRBJ2-3; a possible D gene is TRBD1 (6 bases). Looked up from germline, CDR1 is DFQATT and CDR2 is SNEGSKA (reference sequence). The CDR3 is made up of 14 amino acids. Trimming removed 6 bases from V and 0 bases from J, with 13 bases in between. CDR3 DNA: TGCAGTGCCGATCCGGGACATAGCACAGATACGCAGTATTTT. This codes for CSADPGHSTDTQYF.

The rearrangement links TRBV14 to TRBJ2-7; D is unclear. Germline CDR1 is SGHDN and CDR2 is FVKESK. The length of the CDR3 is 13 residues. V was cut by 4 bases and J by 7 bases, with 14 bases left in between. The CDR3 protein is CASSRLPGREQYF. As DNA, the CDR3 is TGTGCCAGCAGCCGACTCCCCGGAAGGGAGCAGTACTTC. The full variable domain, rest sourced from reference TRBV14 and TRBJ2-7, is EAGVTQFPSHSVIEKGQTVTLRCDPISGHDNLYWYRRVMGKEIKFLLHFVKESKQDESGMPNNRFLAERTGGTYSTLKVQPAELEDSGVYFCASSRLPGREQYFGPGTRLTVT.

In this sample, this clonotype turned up many times. This rearrangement joins TRBV28 to TRBJ2-3; D not resolved. Trimming cost V 7 bases and J 0 bases, with 5 bases left between them. The CDR3 extends over 12 amino acids. Germline lookup yields CDR1 MDHEN and CDR2 SYDVKM. The CDR3 loop reads CASTTSTDTQYF. CDR3 nucleotide sequence: TGTGCCAGCACAACAAGCACAGATACGCAGTATTTT.

This chain connects TRBV29-1 to TRBJ1-2, with 7 bases that match TRBD1. Trimming removed 7 bases from V and 3 bases from J; junction bases left unmatched: 8. The CDR3 has 13 residues. CDR1 is SQVTM and CDR2 is ANQGSEA in the germline V gene. In nucleotides, the CDR3 is TGCAGCGCTACCTCCCAGGGGGACTATGGCTACACCTTC. Translated, it gives CSATSQGDYGYTF.